Listed below are T cell receptor beta chains from one sample, sequenced in a study of blood T cell repertoires in COVID-19. The table came from immunoSEQ multiplex PCR; TCRdb's copy has only in-frame clones and leaves some out. The sample lists 39,000 or so clones, around 81% occurring once. Sequenced: peripheral blood. The receptor set was obtained from a middle-aged man with active or convalescent COVID-19. Both conserved end residues are part of each CDR3. The order of the fields is clone size, J gene, D gene, V gene, CDR3 protein, CDR3 DNA. A D gene is named only where the DNA matches it firmly. Not every row has a clone size; where given, it reads once, few, many or a size class.

NA | TRBJ1-2 | NA | TRBV12-3/TRBV12-4 | CASSSRASYGYTF | TGTGCCAGCAGTTCGAGGGCGAGTTATGGCTACACCTTC
NA | TRBJ2-2 | NA | TRBV5-6 | CASSFSGAGELFF | TGTGCCAGCAGCTTCTCGGGGGCCGGGGAGCTGTTTTTT
NA | TRBJ1-1 | NA | TRBV7-2 | CASSLDVRNTEAFF | TGTGCCAGCAGCTTAGACGTGAGGAACACTGAAGCTTTCTTT
few | TRBJ2-1 | TRBD2 | TRBV6-2/TRBV6-3 | CASSYHELAGVGEQFF | TGTGCCAGCAGTTACCACGAACTAGCGGGAGTCGGGGAGCAGTTCTTC
once | TRBJ2-3 | TRBD1 | TRBV4-1 | CASTQSGQGTDTQYF | TGCGCCAGCACCCAATCGGGACAGGGCACAGATACGCAGTATTTT
NA | TRBJ1-1 | NA | TRBV28 | CASTSGVNTEAFF | TGTGCCAGCACTAGTGGAGTGAACACTGAAGCTTTCTTT
NA | TRBJ2-2 | TRBD2 | TRBV7-6 | CASRGLAGETGELFF | TGTGCCAGCAGGGGGCTAGCGGGAGAGACCGGGGAGCTGTTTTTT
NA | TRBJ2-3 | NA | TRBV19 | CATRSSSRGDTDTQYF | TGTGCCACCAGAAGTAGTTCGCGGGGAGACACAGATACGCAGTATTTT
NA | TRBJ2-7 | NA | TRBV19 | CASKSGASYEQYF | TGTGCCAGTAAGTCAGGTGCCTCCTACGAGCAGTACTTC
NA | TRBJ2-5 | TRBD1 | TRBV18 | CASSPRGGRETQYF | TGTGCCAGCTCACCCAGAGGGGGCAGAGAGACCCAGTACTTC
NA | TRBJ1-6 | NA | TRBV19 | CASRVDNGNSPLHF | TGTGCCAGTAGGGTAGACAATGGAAATTCACCCCTCCACTTT
NA | TRBJ1-2 | TRBD1 | TRBV27 | CASSLDGTDLYGYTF | TGTGCCAGCAGTTTAGACGGGACAGACCTTTATGGCTACACCTTC
once | TRBJ1-1 | NA | TRBV19 | CASSIAGRAGNTEAFF | TGTGCCAGTAGTATAGCTGGTCGGGCGGGGAACACTGAAGCTTTCTTT
NA | TRBJ2-5 | TRBD1 | TRBV18 | CASSPGQGETQYF | TGTGCCAGCTCACCCGGACAGGGGGAGACCCAGTACTTC
NA | TRBJ2-7 | TRBD2 | TRBV27 | CATRLLTSGRPEQYF | TGTGCCACCCGGCTGCTGACTAGCGGGAGGCCCGAGCAGTACTTC
NA | TRBJ2-2 | NA | TRBV2 | CASRMDNTNTGELFF | TGTGCCAGCAGGATGGACAACACGAACACCGGGGAGCTGTTTTTT
few | TRBJ2-7 | TRBD2 | TRBV5-1 | CASSLGGEGPYEQYF | TGCGCCAGCAGCTTGGGAGGGGAGGGGCCCTACGAGCAGTACTTC
NA | TRBJ2-3 | TRBD1 | TRBV30 | CAWSPRTGDTQYF | TGTGCCTGGAGTCCCCGGACAGGGGATACGCAGTATTTT
NA | TRBJ1-1 | NA | TRBV24-1 | CATSDYVGGEAFF | TGTGCCACCAGTGATTACGTGGGGGGTGAAGCTTTCTTT
NA | TRBJ2-3 | TRBD1 | TRBV4-1 | CASSQGTGANTDTQYF | TGCGCCAGCAGCCAAGGGACAGGGGCGAACACAGATACGCAGTATTTT
NA | TRBJ1-5 | NA | TRBV19 | CASSNRILQPQHF | TGTGCCAGTAGCAACAGGATTTTACAGCCCCAGCATTTT
NA | TRBJ2-7 | NA | TRBV14 | CASSEAVPYEQYF | TGTGCCAGCAGCGAGGCAGTACCCTACGAGCAGTACTTC
NA | TRBJ2-5 | NA | TRBV19 | CASSIDSKTRETQYF | TGTGCCAGTAGTATAGATAGCAAAACCAGAGAGACCCAGTACTTC
NA | TRBJ1-1 | NA | TRBV10-3 | CAISPGGAGNTEAFF | TGTGCCATCAGTCCCGGGGGGGCGGGGAACACTGAAGCTTTCTTT
NA | TRBJ2-2 | TRBD1 | TRBV4-3 | CASSQGQGVSAGELFF | TGCGCCAGCAGCCAAGGACAGGGGGTTTCGGCCGGGGAGCTGTTTTTT
once | TRBJ2-1 | TRBD2 | TRBV24-1 | CATSVGTSGSGRDNEQFF | TGTGCCACCAGTGTGGGGACTAGCGGGAGTGGGAGGGACAATGAGCAGTTCTTC
NA | TRBJ2-1 | NA | TRBV19 | CASSNLIGFGDSGEQFF | TGTGCCAGTAGTAACCTGATAGGATTTGGGGACTCGGGTGAGCAGTTCTTC
once | TRBJ2-2 | NA | TRBV10-2 | CASTPEGGVPGELFF | TGCGCCAGCACCCCCGAGGGGGGGGTCCCCGGGGAGCTGTTTTTT
NA | TRBJ2-7 | TRBD1 | TRBV11-2 | CASSRQGAGEQYF | TGTGCCAGCAGCCGACAGGGGGCGGGAGAGCAGTACTTC
NA | TRBJ2-1 | NA | TRBV5-4 | CASSLGGERYNEQFF | TGTGCCAGCAGCTTGGGGGGGGAAAGGTACAATGAGCAGTTCTTC
NA | TRBJ2-2 | TRBD2 | TRBV29-1 | CSVLKTGGGTGELFF | TGCAGCGTTTTAAAGACCGGGGGGGGAACCGGGGAGCTGTTTTTT
few | TRBJ1-1 | NA | TRBV12-3/TRBV12-4 | CASSLRGSTEAFF | TGTGCCAGCAGTTTAAGGGGGAGCACTGAAGCTTTCTTT
NA | TRBJ1-1 | TRBD1 | TRBV15 | CATSRAPGQGDTEAFF | TGTGCCACCAGCAGAGCCCCCGGACAGGGGGATACTGAAGCTTTCTTT
few | TRBJ2-4 | NA | TRBV19 | CASSPRGSQNIQYF | TGTGCCAGTAGTCCCCGGGGGAGTCAAAACATTCAGTACTTC
NA | TRBJ2-2 | NA | TRBV7-7 | CASSLGELNTGELFF | TGTGCCAGCAGCTTAGGAGAACTGAACACCGGGGAGCTGTTTTTT
NA | TRBJ2-7 | TRBD2 | TRBV7-2 | CASRGRTSVEQYF | TGTGCCAGCAGGGGGAGGACTAGCGTCGAGCAGTACTTC
NA | TRBJ2-7 | NA | TRBV7-9 | CASSPREQPYEQYF | TGTGCCAGCAGCCCACGGGAGCAGCCCTACGAGCAGTACTTC
NA | TRBJ2-3 | NA | TRBV5-1 | CASSGRYPLTDTQYF | TGCGCCAGCAGTGGGAGATATCCGCTCACAGATACGCAGTATTTT
NA | TRBJ2-3 | NA | TRBV6-6 | CASSYGGSLGTDTQYF | TGTGCCAGCAGTTACGGTGGTAGCTTGGGCACAGATACGCAGTATTTT
NA | TRBJ2-7 | NA | TRBV24-1 | CATQPTGSYEQYF | TGTGCCACCCAACCCACAGGTTCCTACGAGCAGTACTTC
NA | TRBJ1-5 | NA | TRBV27 | CASRRTNSNQPQHF | TGTGCCAGCAGAAGGACAAATAGCAATCAGCCCCAGCATTTT
NA | TRBJ2-1 | TRBD2 | TRBV7-3 | CASSLTIRSGRANEQFF | TGTGCCAGCAGCTTAACAATTAGAAGCGGGAGGGCCAATGAGCAGTTCTTC
NA | TRBJ2-5 | TRBD2 | TRBV4-2 | CASSQISGGGETQYF | TGTGCCAGCAGCCAAATTAGCGGGGGTGGAGAGACCCAGTACTTC
NA | TRBJ1-5 | NA | TRBV4-2 | CASSPLSRADGEPQHF | TGTGCCAGCAGCCCCCTAAGTAGGGCAGACGGGGAGCCCCAGCATTTT
NA | TRBJ2-7 | TRBD1 | TRBV29-1 | CSVVGTGRYEQYF | TGCAGCGTTGTAGGGACAGGGAGGTACGAGCAGTACTTC
NA | TRBJ2-1 | TRBD2 | TRBV28 | CASSRAGRAWSQFF | TGTGCCAGCAGTCGCGCGGGGAGGGCCTGGTCGCAGTTCTTC
NA | TRBJ1-5 | TRBD1 | TRBV19 | CASSAGQGTQPQHF | TGTGCCAGTAGTGCGGGACAGGGGACTCAGCCCCAGCATTTT
NA | TRBJ1-1 | NA | TRBV11-3 | CASSETAARGTEAFF | TGTGCCAGCAGCGAGACAGCAGCAAGGGGCACTGAAGCTTTCTTT
NA | TRBJ1-4 | NA | TRBV28 | CASRQDSFEKLFF | TGTGCCAGCAGACAAGACAGCTTTGAAAAACTGTTTTTT
NA | TRBJ1-5 | TRBD1 | TRBV15 | CATSTRQGFSNQPQHF | TGTGCCACCAGCACTCGACAGGGGTTTAGCAATCAGCCCCAGCATTTT
NA | TRBJ1-6 | NA | TRBV7-9 | CASSLGQGVSPLHF | TGTGCCAGCAGCTTAGGTCAGGGTGTTTCACCCCTCCACTTT
NA | TRBJ2-7 | TRBD1 | TRBV28 | CASSSGQSYEQYF | TGTGCCAGCAGTTCGGGACAGAGCTACGAGCAGTACTTC